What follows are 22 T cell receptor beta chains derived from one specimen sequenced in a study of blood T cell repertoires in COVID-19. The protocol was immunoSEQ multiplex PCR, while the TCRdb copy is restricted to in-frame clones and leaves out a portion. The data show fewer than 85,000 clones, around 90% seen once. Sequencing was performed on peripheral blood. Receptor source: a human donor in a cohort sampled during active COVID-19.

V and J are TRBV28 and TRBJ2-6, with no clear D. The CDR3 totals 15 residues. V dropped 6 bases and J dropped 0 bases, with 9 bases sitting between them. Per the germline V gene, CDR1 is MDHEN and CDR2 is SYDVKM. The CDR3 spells CASSTAHSGANVLTF. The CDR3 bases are TGTGCCAGCAGCACAGCCCACTCTGGGGCCAACGTCCTGACTTTC.

In DNA form, the CDR3 reads TGTGCCAGCAGCCCACCGGGACAGTACCACGAGCAGTACTTC. It codes for CASSPPGQYHEQYF. The chain carries TRBV5-4 and TRBJ2-7, with TRBD1 identical over 7 bases. Germline loops: CDR1 SGHNT, CDR2 YYREEE (reference sequence). The ends lost 4 bases at V and 5 bases at J; junction bases unmatched: 9. The CDR3 extends over 14 amino acids.

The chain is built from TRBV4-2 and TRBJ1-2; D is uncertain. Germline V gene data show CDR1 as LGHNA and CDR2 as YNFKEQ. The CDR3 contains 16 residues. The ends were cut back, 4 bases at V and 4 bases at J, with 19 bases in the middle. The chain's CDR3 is CASSRAVGGSGYGYTF. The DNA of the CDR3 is TGTGCCAGCAGCCGGGCGGTGGGCGGGTCGGGCTATGGCTACACCTTC.

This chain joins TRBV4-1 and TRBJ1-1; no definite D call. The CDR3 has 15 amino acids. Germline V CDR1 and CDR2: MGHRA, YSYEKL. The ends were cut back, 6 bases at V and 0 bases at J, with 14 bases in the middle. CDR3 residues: CASRPTDTVNTEAFF. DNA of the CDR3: TGCGCCAGCAGACCTACCGACACGGTGAACACTGAAGCTTTCTTT.

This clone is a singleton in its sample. CDR3 nucleotides: TGTGCCATCAGTGAGGGGGGGTCGAGCTCCTACGAGCAGTACTTC. It translates to CAISEGGSSSYEQYF. This chain uses TRBV10-3 with TRBJ2-7, with D possibly TRBD2 on 6 matching bases. The germline V gene has CDR1 ENHRY and CDR2 SYGVKD. The V gene lost 2 bases and the J gene lost 0 bases, with 11 bases spanning the gap. CDR3 length equals 15 residues.

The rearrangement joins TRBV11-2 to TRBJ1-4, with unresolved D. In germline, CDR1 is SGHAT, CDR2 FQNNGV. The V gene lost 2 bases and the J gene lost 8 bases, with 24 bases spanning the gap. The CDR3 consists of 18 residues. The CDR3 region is CASSLLSSVRGGEEKLFF. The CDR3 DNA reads TGTGCCAGCAGCTTACTATCCTCGGTTCGGGGAGGAGAAGAAAAACTGTTTTTT.

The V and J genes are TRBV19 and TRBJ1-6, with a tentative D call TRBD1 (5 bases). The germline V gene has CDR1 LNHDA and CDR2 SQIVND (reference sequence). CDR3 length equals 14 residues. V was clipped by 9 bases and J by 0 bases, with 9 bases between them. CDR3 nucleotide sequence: TGTGCCAGCCGACAGAGCTCCTATAATTCACCCCTCCACTTT. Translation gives CASRQSSYNSPLHF.

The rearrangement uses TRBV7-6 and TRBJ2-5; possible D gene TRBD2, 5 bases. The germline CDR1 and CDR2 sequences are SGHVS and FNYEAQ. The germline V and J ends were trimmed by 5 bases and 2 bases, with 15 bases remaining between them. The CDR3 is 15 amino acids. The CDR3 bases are TGTGCCAGCAGCGGCGAGGGATTGGGTCAAGAGACCCAGTACTTC. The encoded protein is CASSGEGLGQETQYF. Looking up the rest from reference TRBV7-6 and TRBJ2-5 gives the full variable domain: GAGVSQSPRYKVTKRGQDVALRCDPISGHVSLYWYRQALGQGPEFLTYFNYEAQQDKSGLPNDRFSAERPEGSISTLTIQRTEQRDSAMYRCASSGEGLGQETQYFGPGTRLLVL.

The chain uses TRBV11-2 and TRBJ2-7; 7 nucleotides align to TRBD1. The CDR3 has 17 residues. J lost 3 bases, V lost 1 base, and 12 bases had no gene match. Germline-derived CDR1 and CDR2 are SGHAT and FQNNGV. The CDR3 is CASSLAKGAHFYYEQYF. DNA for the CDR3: TGTGCCAGCAGCTTAGCTAAGGGGGCCCACTTCTACTACGAGCAGTACTTC.

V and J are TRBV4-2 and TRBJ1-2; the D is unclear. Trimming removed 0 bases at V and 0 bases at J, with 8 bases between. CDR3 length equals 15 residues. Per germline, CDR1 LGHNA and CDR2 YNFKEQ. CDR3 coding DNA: TGTGCCAGCAGCCAAGATGCGGGGACTAACTATGGCTACACCTTC. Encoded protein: CASSQDAGTNYGYTF.

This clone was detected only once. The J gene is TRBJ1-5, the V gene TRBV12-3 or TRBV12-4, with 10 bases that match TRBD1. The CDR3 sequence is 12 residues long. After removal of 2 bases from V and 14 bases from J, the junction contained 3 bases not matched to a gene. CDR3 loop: CASSLQGTGEHF. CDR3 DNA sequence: TGTGCCAGCAGTTTACAAGGGACAGGGGAGCATTTT.

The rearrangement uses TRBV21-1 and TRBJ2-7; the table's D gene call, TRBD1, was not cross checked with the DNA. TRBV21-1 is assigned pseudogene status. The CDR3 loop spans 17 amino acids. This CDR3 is CASTESLGRDSSYEQYF. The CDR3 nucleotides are TGTGCCAGCACCGAATCCTTAGGCCGGGACAGCTCCTACGAGCAGTACTTC.

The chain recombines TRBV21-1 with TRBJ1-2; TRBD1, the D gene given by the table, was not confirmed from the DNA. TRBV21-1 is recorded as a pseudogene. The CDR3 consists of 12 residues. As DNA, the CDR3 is TGTGGGGACAGGTTCAGGTTACAGGGCTACACCTTC. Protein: CGDRFRLQGYTF.

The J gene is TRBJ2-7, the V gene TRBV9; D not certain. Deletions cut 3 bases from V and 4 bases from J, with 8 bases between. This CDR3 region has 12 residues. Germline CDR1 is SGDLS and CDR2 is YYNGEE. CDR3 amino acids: CASSGAGYEQYF. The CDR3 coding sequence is TGTGCCAGCAGCGGCGCCGGGTACGAGCAGTACTTC.

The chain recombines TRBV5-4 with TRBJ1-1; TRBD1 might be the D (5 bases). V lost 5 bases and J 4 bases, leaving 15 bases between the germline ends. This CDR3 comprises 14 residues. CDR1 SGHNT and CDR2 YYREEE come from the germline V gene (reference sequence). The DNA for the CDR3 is TGTGCCAGCAGAACCACAGGATCGGGCACTGAAGCTTTCTTT. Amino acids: CASRTTGSGTEAFF.

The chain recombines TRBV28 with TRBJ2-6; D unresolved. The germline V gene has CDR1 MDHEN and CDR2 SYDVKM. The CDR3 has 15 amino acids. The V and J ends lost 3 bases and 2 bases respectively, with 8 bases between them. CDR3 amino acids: CASSFPRAGANVLTF. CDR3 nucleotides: TGTGCCAGCAGTTTCCCAAGAGCTGGGGCCAACGTCCTGACTTTC.

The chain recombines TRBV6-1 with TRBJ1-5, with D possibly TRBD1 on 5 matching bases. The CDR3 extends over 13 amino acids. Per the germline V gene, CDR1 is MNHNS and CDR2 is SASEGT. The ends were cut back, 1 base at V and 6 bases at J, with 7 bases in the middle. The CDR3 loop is CASSEGRGQPQHF. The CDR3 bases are TGTGCCAGCAGTGAAGGGAGGGGTCAGCCCCAGCATTTT.

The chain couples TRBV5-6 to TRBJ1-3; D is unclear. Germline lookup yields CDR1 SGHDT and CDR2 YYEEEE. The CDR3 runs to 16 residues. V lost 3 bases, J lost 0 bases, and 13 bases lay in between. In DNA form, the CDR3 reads TGTGCCAGCAGCTCCCAGAACAGCAACTCTGGAAACACCATATATTTT. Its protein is CASSSQNSNSGNTIYF.

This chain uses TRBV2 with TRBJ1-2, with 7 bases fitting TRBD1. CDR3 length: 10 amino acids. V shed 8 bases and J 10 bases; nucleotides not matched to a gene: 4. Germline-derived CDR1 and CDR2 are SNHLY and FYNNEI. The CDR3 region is CASGGTDYTF. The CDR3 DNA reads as TGTGCCAGCGGGGGGACAGACTACACCTTC.

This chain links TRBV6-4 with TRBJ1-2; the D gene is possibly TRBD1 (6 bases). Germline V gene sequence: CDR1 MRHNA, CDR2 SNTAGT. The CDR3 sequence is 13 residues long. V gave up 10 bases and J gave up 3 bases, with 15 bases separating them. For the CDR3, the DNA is TGTGCCAACTTAGGGGGGGCACACTATGGCTACACCTTC. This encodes CANLGGAHYGYTF.

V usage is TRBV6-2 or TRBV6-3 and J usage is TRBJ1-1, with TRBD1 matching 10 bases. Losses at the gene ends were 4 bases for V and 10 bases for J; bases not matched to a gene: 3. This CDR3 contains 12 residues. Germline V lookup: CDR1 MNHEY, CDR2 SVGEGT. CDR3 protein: CASSSRDRGAFF. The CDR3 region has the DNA TGTGCCAGCAGTTCCAGGGACAGGGGAGCTTTCTTT.

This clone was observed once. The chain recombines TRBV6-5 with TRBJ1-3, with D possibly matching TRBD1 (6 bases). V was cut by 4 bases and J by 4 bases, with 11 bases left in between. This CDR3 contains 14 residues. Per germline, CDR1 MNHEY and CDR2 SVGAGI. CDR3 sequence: CASSSVGQGNTIYF. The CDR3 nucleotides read TGTGCCAGCAGTTCGGTAGGACAGGGAAACACCATATATTTT.